The 20 T cell receptor beta chains listed next were all sequenced from one sample in a study of CD8 T cells in Susac syndrome. Reverse transcription of about 0.5 to 1 ug RNA was performed with random hexamers. TCRdb itself ran the immunoSEQ multiplex PCR reads through MiXCR, one entry per CDR3 protein. The sample records about 130,000 distinct CDR3 sequences, 95% being singletons. Sequencing was performed on CD8+ T cells from PBMCs. These receptors were obtained from a human donor with Susac syndrome.

V and J are TRBV20-1 and TRBJ1-1; 7 nucleotides line up with TRBD1. The ends lost 3 bases at V and 5 bases at J; junction bases unmatched: 15. From germline, CDR1 is DFQATT and CDR2 SNEGSKA (reference sequence). CDR3 size: 16 residues. The DNA of the CDR3 is TGCAGTGCTAGGGCCGGGACAGCCCGCTCTTGGACTGAAGCTTTCTTT. Amino acid sequence: CSARAGTARSWTEAFF.

This chain connects TRBV24-1 to TRBJ1-5, with D unresolved. Between the trimmed V and J ends, which lost 0 bases and 2 bases, there was a span of 13 bases. Germline CDR1 is KGHDR and CDR2 is SFDVKD. CDR3 length: 17 amino acids. CDR3 DNA sequence: TGTGCCACCAGTGATTTGTGGTTCATAGGGTGCAATCAGCCCCAGCATTTT. The encoded protein is CATSDLWFIGCNQPQHF.

The V gene is TRBV2, the J gene TRBJ1-1; D might be TRBD1 (6 bases). The V gene's germline CDR1 is SNHLY and CDR2 FYNNEI. Trimming shortened V by 6 bases and J by 4 bases, and 15 bases separated the two germline ends. There are 14 residues in the CDR3. CDR3 bases: TGTGCCAGCAGGGACCAGGGGATATTCACTGAAGCTTTCTTT. It specifies CASRDQGIFTEAFF.

The chain is built from TRBV25-1 and TRBJ2-2; 12 bases are shared with TRBD1. Germline V lookup: CDR1 MGHDK, CDR2 SYGVNS. The J segment lost 5 bases and the V segment lost 2 bases, leaving 3 bases of the junction unmatched. The CDR3 totals 16 residues. CDR3 bases: TGTGCCAGCAGTGAACGGGACAGGGGGCGAACCGGGGAGCTGTTTTTT. Encoded protein: CASSERDRGRTGELFF. Full variable domain (remainder filled in from reference TRBV25-1 and TRBJ2-2): EADIYQTPRYLVIGTGKKITLECSQTMGHDKMYWYQQDPGMELHLIHYSYGVNSTEKGDLSSESTVSRIRTEHFPLTLESARPSHTSQYLCASSERDRGRTGELFFGEGSRLTVL.

The chain is built from TRBV4-1 and TRBJ2-1; 10 bases line up with TRBD2. Germline V gene lookup returns CDR1 MGHRA and CDR2 YSYEKL. The CDR3 covers 18 residues. J gave up 0 bases and V 4 bases, and 9 bases lay outside the gene matches. This chain's CDR3 is CASSLGLAHLSSYNEQFF. CDR3 DNA: TGCGCCAGCAGCCTGGGACTAGCGCACTTGAGCTCCTACAATGAGCAGTTCTTC.

The rearrangement links TRBV4-1 to TRBJ1-2; D call uncertain. The germline CDR1 and CDR2 sequences are MGHRA and YSYEKL. V gave up 4 bases and J gave up 8 bases, with 8 bases separating them. The CDR3 has 11 amino acids. CDR3 sequence: CASSRGGGYTF. The CDR3 region has the DNA TGCGCCAGCAGCCGGGGAGGCGGCTACACCTTC.

The rearrangement uses TRBV12-3 or TRBV12-4 and TRBJ2-7; no clear D gene. The CDR3 consists of 16 residues. V was shortened by 5 bases and J by 4 bases, with 21 bases between the two germline ends. The CDR3 spells CASSPSMRHGQYEQYF. In DNA, the CDR3 is TGTGCCAGCAGTCCATCCATGAGACACGGCCAATACGAGCAGTACTTC.

The chain recombines TRBV20-1 with TRBJ2-3; D call uncertain. This CDR3 has 14 residues. Trimming removed 5 bases at V and 0 bases at J, with 12 bases between. Germline lookup yields CDR1 DFQATT and CDR2 SNEGSKA (reference sequence). For the CDR3, the DNA is TGCAGTGCTGGGCTTAAATATAGCACAGATACGCAGTATTTT. It yields the protein CSAGLKYSTDTQYF.

The chain recombines TRBV20-1 with TRBJ1-1; D is uncertain. CDR1 and CDR2 (germline): DFQATT, SNEGSKA (reference sequence). Trimming took off 0 bases at V and 4 bases at J, with 15 bases between the two ends. This CDR3 is 15 amino acids long. The CDR3 here is CSARDYVLPTTEAFF. The CDR3, as DNA: TGCAGTGCTAGAGATTATGTGCTACCGACCACTGAAGCTTTCTTT.

This clonotype was observed once. The chain employs TRBV12-3 or TRBV12-4 and TRBJ1-1; unclear D gene. This CDR3 has 10 amino acids. Trimming removed 4 bases at V and 6 bases at J, with 3 bases between. CDR3 sequence: CASSSSEAFF. CDR3 in DNA: TGTGCCAGCAGTTCATCTGAAGCTTTCTTT.

The genes are TRBV15 and TRBJ2-5; D uncertain. Germline CDR1 LNHNV, CDR2 YYDKDF (reference sequence). This CDR3 comprises 13 residues. The V and J ends lost 1 base and 1 base respectively, with 4 bases between them. The CDR3 region has the DNA TGTGCCACCAGCAGAGGTAGCCAAGAGACCCAGTACTTC. As protein: CATSRGSQETQYF.

This chain links TRBV5-1 with TRBJ2-1; D is perhaps TRBD1 (6 bases). Germline lookup yields CDR1 SGHRS and CDR2 YFSETQ. Trimming shortened V by 4 bases and J by 1 base, and 15 bases separated the two germline ends. The CDR3 has 16 residues. The DNA of the CDR3 is TGCGCCAGCAGCCGTATACAGGGCGGATCCTACAATGAGCAGTTCTTC. Encoded protein: CASSRIQGGSYNEQFF.

V gene TRBV2 combines with J gene TRBJ2-7; TRBD2 matches at 9 bases. Trimming cost V 9 bases and J 6 bases; bases outside gene matches: 18. The CDR3 contains 16 residues. The germline V gene encodes CDR1 SNHLY and CDR2 FYNNEI. The CDR3 here is CASSVGVPSGNGEQYF. Written as DNA, the CDR3 is TGTGCCAGTTCAGTAGGGGTCCCTAGCGGGAATGGCGAGCAGTACTTC.

The V call is TRBV14, the J call TRBJ2-2, with a weak D call TRBD1 (6 bases). V was clipped by 4 bases and J by 8 bases, with 17 bases between them. The CDR3 runs to 15 residues. Germline V gene lookup returns CDR1 SGHDN and CDR2 FVKESK. CDR3 nucleotides: TGTGCCAGCAGCCCCTATCAGGGGTTGTCGGGGGAGCTGTTTTTT. This encodes CASSPYQGLSGELFF.

The V gene is TRBV6-5, the J gene TRBJ2-7; D remains unclear. Germline values: CDR1 MNHEY, CDR2 SVGAGI. This CDR3 spans 13 amino acids. The V end lost 0 bases, the J end lost 3 bases, and 6 bases lay between the germline ends. The CDR3 DNA sequence: TGTGCCAGCAGTTACTCTGCGATCTACGAGCAGTACTTC. It codes for CASSYSAIYEQYF.

The rearrangement uses TRBV14 and TRBJ2-1; D not resolved. Trimming removed 0 bases at V and 3 bases at J, with 15 bases between. The CDR3 extends over 17 amino acids. Germline CDR1 is SGHDN and CDR2 is FVKESK. The CDR3: CASSQEKGIYLYNEQFF. CDR3 coding DNA: TGTGCCAGCAGCCAAGAGAAAGGGATTTATCTCTACAATGAGCAGTTCTTC. The full variable domain, with the rest looked up from reference TRBV14 and TRBJ2-1, is EAGVTQFPSHSVIEKGQTVTLRCDPISGHDNLYWYRRVMGKEIKFLLHFVKESKQDESGMPNNRFLAERTGGTYSTLKVQPAELEDSGVYFCASSQEKGIYLYNEQFFGPGTRLTVL.

CDR3 protein: CASSDIEGGPWTDTQYF. CDR3 nucleotide sequence: TGTGCCAGCAGTGACATTGAGGGAGGCCCCTGGACAGATACGCAGTATTTT. The V and J genes are TRBV27 and TRBJ2-3; tentatively, D is TRBD2 (6 bases). Looked up from germline, CDR1 is MNHEY and CDR2 is SMNVEV (reference sequence). The CDR3 is 17 residues long. Trimming removed 5 bases from V and 3 bases from J, with 21 bases in between.

J is TRBJ2-2 and V is TRBV19; no definite D call. CDR3 length: 17 amino acids. Trimming removed 0 bases from V and 0 bases from J, with 11 bases in between. Germline V gene lookup returns CDR1 LNHDA and CDR2 SQIVND (reference sequence). CDR3 in DNA: TGTGCCAGTAGTATAGATATCCCAGGAGCGAACACCGGGGAGCTGTTTTTT. Translated, it gives CASSIDIPGANTGELFF.

The CDR3, as DNA: TGCGCCAGCAGCCAAGGGGGGGCCCAAGAGACCCAGTACTTC. Amino acids: CASSQGGAQETQYF. The rearrangement uses TRBV4-1 and TRBJ2-5; either TRBD1 or TRBD2 may fit D (6 bases each). Trimming stripped 1 base from V and 1 base from J, with 7 bases between. Germline CDR1 and CDR2: MGHRA and YSYEKL. There are 14 residues in the CDR3.

The CDR3 DNA follows: TGCGCCAGCAGCCGCGTTGTGAATAATCAGCCCCAGCATTTT. As protein: CASSRVVNNQPQHF. This chain connects TRBV4-1 to TRBJ1-5; D unresolved. Germline V gene data show CDR1 as MGHRA and CDR2 as YSYEKL. V was pared by 4 bases and J by 4 bases, with 11 bases between. The CDR3 totals 14 residues.